This TCR beta chain stems from a study of identical twins. General study findings and limits: Fewer insertions marked abundant cord blood beta clonotypes; young adult naive trended weakly, memory not at all.

TCRdb re-called the 5' RACE reads with MiXCR, one entry per CDR3 protein. This table has roughly 720,000 distinct CDR3 sequences, about 18% appearing once. V shed 5 bases and J shed 0 bases, with 11 bases lying between them. The CDR3 runs 14 residues. Germline assignment: CDR1 LNHNV and CDR2 YYDKDF (reference sequence). A remark on this clonotype: What it binds is not known.

This sample also appeared in a second study, on T cells expressing NK-cell markers. Per that study: Out of eight donors sequenced, seven tested HCMV-seropositive and the remaining one seronegative.

The sequencing input was PBMCs. The chain uses TRBV15 and TRBJ2-7; possible D gene TRBD1, 6 bases. The receptor was derived from a woman aged 18 to 35 in good health. The CDR3 reads CATSETGHSYEQYF. Here the CDR3 DNA reads TGTGCCACCAGCGAGACAGGACACTCCTACGAGCAGTACTTC.